The 27 T cell receptor beta chains below all came from one sample that was sequenced in a study of Ad26.COV2.S vaccination and SARS-CoV-2 variants. Treatment denoted: roughly 19 received Ad26.COV2.S at low or high dose, single or two shots; about 5 received placebo; per-sample allocation not given. Specimens were obtained on day 63 following the first vaccine or placebo injection. Measured with immunoSEQ multiplex PCR; TCRdb has only the in-frame clones, and not every one. The sample has about 450,000 clones, 89% seen once. Here the sequenced sample was peripheral blood, taken in a trial of Ad26.COV2.S vaccine versus placebo. Every receptor here comes from a person aged 18-60 years who received the Ad26.COV2.S COVID-19 vaccine or a placebo.

The chain couples TRBV6-2 or TRBV6-3 to TRBJ1-2, with 9 bases matching TRBD1. From germline, CDR1 is MNHEY and CDR2 SVGEGT. V lost 6 bases to trimming and J lost 1 base; unmatched junction nucleotides: 9. The CDR3 spans 16 residues. In DNA, the CDR3 is TGTGCCAGCAGCCATCCTCCGGGACAGGGTAACTATGGCTACACCTTC. Its translation: CASSHPPGQGNYGYTF.

The rearrangement joins TRBV6-6 to TRBJ2-3; either TRBD1 or TRBD2 may fit D (6 bases each). Trimming shortened V by 2 bases and J by 4 bases, and 10 bases separated the two germline ends. CDR3 length: 14 residues. CDR1 is MNHNY, CDR2 SVGAGI, per germline (reference sequence). The CDR3 here is CASSYTEGADTQYF. Here the CDR3 DNA reads TGTGCCAGCAGTTACACGGAGGGGGCAGATACGCAGTATTTT.

This chain joins TRBV28 and TRBJ2-5; 8 bases agree with TRBD1. The CDR3 consists of 14 residues. V shed 6 bases and J 3 bases; nucleotides not matched to a gene: 6. CDR1 is MDHEN and CDR2 is SYDVKM in the germline V gene. This chain's CDR3 is CASSHQGAEETQYF. In nucleotides, the CDR3 is TGTGCCAGCAGCCACCAGGGGGCGGAAGAGACCCAGTACTTC. The full variable domain, completed using reference TRBV28 and TRBJ2-5, is DVKVTQSSRYLVKRTGEKVFLECVQDMDHENMFWYRQDPGLGLRLIYFSYDVKMKEKGDIPEGYSVSREKKERFSLILESASTNQTSMYLCASSHQGAEETQYFGPGTRLLVL.

J is TRBJ1-1 and V is TRBV4-2; D gene ambiguous. The V gene's germline CDR1 is LGHNA and CDR2 YNFKEQ. The CDR3 has 15 amino acids. Trimming took off 3 bases at V and 1 base at J, with 12 bases between the two ends. The CDR3 reads CASSQTGRSNTEAFF. The CDR3 DNA is TGTGCCAGCAGCCAGACCGGACGGTCGAACACTGAAGCTTTCTTT.

J is TRBJ2-2 and V is TRBV29-1; 7 positions agree with TRBD1. The ends lost 6 bases at V and 7 bases at J; junction bases unmatched: 8. Germline V gene data show CDR1 as SQVTM and CDR2 as ANQGSEA. CDR3 length: 13 residues. DNA for the CDR3: TGCAGCGTAGTTACAGGGGTCAACGGGGAGCTGTTTTTT. Its translation is CSVVTGVNGELFF.

The gene calls are TRBV6-6 and TRBJ1-1; D not certain. There are 13 residues in the CDR3. The germline V gene has CDR1 MNHNY and CDR2 SVGAGI (reference sequence). The V gene lost 0 bases and the J gene lost 5 bases, with 7 bases spanning the gap. CDR3 sequence reads: CASSYSSETEAFF. CDR3 sequence (DNA): TGTGCCAGCAGTTACTCGTCAGAGACTGAAGCTTTCTTT.

V is TRBV10-3 and J is TRBJ2-1; the match to TRBD2 covers 9 bases. Per the germline V gene, CDR1 is ENHRY and CDR2 is SYGVKD. The CDR3 extends over 14 amino acids. Trimming removed 4 bases from V and 4 bases from J; junction bases left unmatched: 2. CDR3 bases: TGTGCCATCAGTGGCGGGGGGGAGTACAATGAGCAGTTCTTC. It codes for CAISGGGEYNEQFF.

V and J are TRBV27 and TRBJ2-4; no clear D. The ends were cut back, 2 bases at V and 5 bases at J, with 10 bases in the middle. The germline V gene has CDR1 MNHEY and CDR2 SMNVEV (reference sequence). The CDR3 consists of 14 residues. The CDR3 DNA reads as TGTGCCAGCAGTTTACGTGGACGGCAAAACATTCAGTACTTC. It translates to CASSLRGRQNIQYF.

The chain recombines TRBV7-8 with TRBJ2-1; D may be TRBD2 (6 bases). Germline-derived CDR1 and CDR2 are SGHVS and FQNEAQ. V was cut by 5 bases and J by 9 bases, with 23 bases left in between. This CDR3 has 16 residues. Here the CDR3 DNA reads TGTGCCAGCAGCGAGGAGGGTGTAGCGGACTTGAGTGAGCAGTTCTTC. Protein sequence: CASSEEGVADLSEQFF.

This rearrangement joins TRBV24-1 to TRBJ2-1, with D maybe TRBD1 (6 bases). The V gene lost 1 base and the J gene lost 7 bases, with 7 bases spanning the gap. Germline lookup yields CDR1 KGHDR and CDR2 SFDVKD. The CDR3 loop spans 13 amino acids. CDR3 region: CATSDFRGNEQFF. For the CDR3, the DNA is TGTGCCACCAGTGATTTTAGGGGGAATGAGCAGTTCTTC.

This clone was observed once. The V gene is TRBV5-1, the J gene TRBJ2-3; 15 bases line up with TRBD2. This CDR3 is 17 amino acids long. V was clipped by 7 bases and J by 0 bases; unmatched bases: 6. From germline, CDR1 is SGHRS and CDR2 YFSETQ. CDR3 coding DNA: TGCGCCAGCGGCGGACTAGCGGGGGGGACTAGCACAGATACGCAGTATTTT. Translating it yields CASGGLAGGTSTDTQYF. The full variable domain, with the rest looked up from reference TRBV5-1 and TRBJ2-3, is KAGVTQTPRYLIKTRGQQVTLSCSPISGHRSVSWYQQTPGQGLQFLFEYFSETQRNKGNFPGRFSGRQFSNSRSEMNVSTLELGDSALYLCASGGLAGGTSTDTQYFGPGTRLTVL.

The chain is built from TRBV6-5 and TRBJ2-5; no clear D gene. This CDR3 contains 13 residues. Trimming removed 6 bases at V and 3 bases at J, with 11 bases between. The V gene's germline CDR1 is MNHEY and CDR2 SVGAGI. DNA for the CDR3: TGTGCCAGCAGCCGTGTCGTTGAAGAGACCCAGTACTTC. Protein product: CASSRVVEETQYF.

This sequence joins TRBV7-3 and TRBJ2-3, with TRBD2 matching 12 bases. V lost 5 bases to trimming and J lost 5 bases; unmatched junction nucleotides: 8. CDR3 length equals 16 residues. Germline assignment: CDR1 SGHTA and CDR2 FQGTGA. The CDR3 DNA reads as TGTGCCAGCAGCGTACTAGCGGGGGGCTTTGGAGATACGCAGTATTTT. Translated, it gives CASSVLAGGFGDTQYF.

The chain combines TRBV27 with TRBJ1-1; TRBD1 matches 9 bases. The ends lost 5 bases at V and 4 bases at J; junction bases unmatched: 5. The germline V gene has CDR1 MNHEY and CDR2 SMNVEV (reference sequence). The CDR3 consists of 14 residues. The CDR3: CASSITGGLTEAFF. CDR3 nucleotides: TGTGCCAGCAGTATAACAGGGGGCCTCACTGAAGCTTTCTTT.

This clone was recorded only once. The chain uses TRBV28 and TRBJ2-4; 7 bases agree with TRBD1. V was clipped by 6 bases and J by 1 base; unmatched bases: 3. Germline V CDR1 and CDR2: MDHEN, SYDVKM. This CDR3 has 14 residues. This CDR3 reads CASRQQGAKNIQYF. The CDR3 DNA follows: TGTGCCAGCAGACAACAGGGGGCCAAAAACATTCAGTACTTC.

The rearrangement uses TRBV4-2 and TRBJ1-2; D possibly corresponds to TRBD1 (6 bases). Germline V gene lookup returns CDR1 LGHNA and CDR2 YNFKEQ. With 0 bases removed from V and 3 bases from J, the gap between germline ends came to 14 bases. This CDR3 has 16 residues. The CDR3 reads CASSQEGGAYHYGYTF. The CDR3, as DNA: TGTGCCAGCAGCCAAGAGGGGGGGGCCTATCACTATGGCTACACCTTC.

The gene calls are TRBV7-8 and TRBJ1-4, with D possibly TRBD1 on 5 matching bases. The CDR3 extends over 15 amino acids. V lost 1 base, J lost 8 bases, and 14 bases lay in between. Germline assignment: CDR1 SGHVS and CDR2 FQNEAQ. CDR3 coding DNA: TGTGCCAGCAGCTTAGAAAGTCGAGGGGACGAAAAACTGTTTTTT. It is translated as CASSLESRGDEKLFF.

The V and J genes are TRBV7-9 and TRBJ2-7; D is perhaps TRBD1 or TRBD2 (5 bases each). Germline V CDR1 and CDR2: SEHNR, FQNEAQ (reference sequence). The CDR3 sequence is 11 residues long. The V end lost 3 bases, the J end lost 6 bases, and 6 bases lay between the germline ends. In nucleotides, the CDR3 is TGTGCCAGCAGCTTGAGGGGCGAGCAGTACTTC. This encodes CASSLRGEQYF.

This clone has only a few counts. The rearrangement joins TRBV2 to TRBJ1-5, with 7 bases identical to TRBD1. The germline V gene encodes CDR1 SNHLY and CDR2 FYNNEI. This CDR3 has 15 residues. V shed 7 bases, J shed 3 bases, and the junction held 9 bases outside the gene matches. CDR3 bases: TGTGCCAGCACTCGACAGGGTTGGGACAATCAGCCCCAGCATTTT. This encodes CASTRQGWDNQPQHF. The whole variable domain, remainder taken from reference TRBV2 and TRBJ1-5, is EPEVTQTPSHQVTQMGQEVILRCVPISNHLYFYWYRQILGQKVEFLVSFYNNEISEKSEIFDDQFSVERPDGSNFTLKIRSTKLEDSAMYFCASTRQGWDNQPQHFGDGTRLSIL.

The J gene is TRBJ1-2, the V gene TRBV29-1; D is perhaps TRBD1 (6 bases). Trimming stripped 2 bases from V and 6 bases from J, with 16 bases between. Looked up from germline, CDR1 is SQVTM and CDR2 is ANQGSEA. The CDR3 extends over 14 amino acids. CDR3 sequence: CSVETLDRSNGYTF. The CDR3 DNA reads TGCAGCGTTGAAACGTTGGACAGAAGCAATGGCTACACCTTC.

The chain links TRBV7-2 to TRBJ1-1; D remains unclear. The CDR3 extends over 14 amino acids. Germline loops: CDR1 SGHTA, CDR2 FQGNSA. V lost 1 base, J lost 3 bases, and 9 bases lay in between. CDR3 bases: TGTGCCAGCAGCTTAGGCGGCTCGCACACTGAAGCTTTCTTT. Translated: CASSLGGSHTEAFF. Drawing the rest from reference TRBV7-2 and TRBJ1-1, the complete variable domain is GAGVSQSPSNKVTEKGKDVELRCDPISGHTALYWYRQSLGQGLEFLIYFQGNSAPDKSGLPSDRFSAERTGGSVSTLTIQRTQQEDSAVYLCASSLGGSHTEAFFGQGTRLTVV.

The V call is TRBV5-1, the J call TRBJ1-1; D gene ambiguous. The V gene lost 3 bases and the J gene lost 3 bases, with 21 bases spanning the gap. CDR1 SGHRS and CDR2 YFSETQ come from the germline V gene. The length of the CDR3 is 17 residues. CDR3 protein: CASSSYPLHRRDTEAFF. The DNA for the CDR3 is TGCGCCAGCAGCTCCTACCCCCTACACCGCCGGGACACTGAAGCTTTCTTT. Combining the CDR3 with reference TRBV5-1 and TRBJ1-1 gives the whole variable domain KAGVTQTPRYLIKTRGQQVTLSCSPISGHRSVSWYQQTPGQGLQFLFEYFSETQRNKGNFPGRFSGRQFSNSRSEMNVSTLELGDSALYLCASSSYPLHRRDTEAFFGQGTRLTVV.

The V gene is TRBV30, the J gene TRBJ2-1; D gene ambiguous. Looked up from germline, CDR1 is GTSNPN and CDR2 is SVGIG (reference sequence). V was cut by 1 base and J by 4 bases, with 8 bases left in between. The CDR3 contains 13 residues. Here the CDR3 reads CAWSADTYNEQFF. DNA for the CDR3: TGTGCCTGGAGTGCGGATACTTACAATGAGCAGTTCTTC.

The V call is TRBV18, the J call TRBJ2-3, with unresolved D. The V gene's germline CDR1 is KGHSH and CDR2 LQKENI. V shed 3 bases and J shed 2 bases, with 6 bases lying between them. This CDR3 has 13 amino acids. The CDR3 region is CASSPANTDTQYF. The CDR3 DNA follows: TGTGCCAGCTCACCCGCGAACACAGATACGCAGTATTTT.

The chain is built from TRBV18 and TRBJ1-1, with 7 bases lining up with TRBD1. Germline lookup yields CDR1 KGHSH and CDR2 LQKENI. The CDR3 consists of 13 residues. V shed 4 bases, J shed 8 bases, and the junction held 7 bases outside the gene matches. CDR3 sequence: CASSRGPGGEAFF. The CDR3 nucleotides are TGTGCCAGCTCACGTGGCCCAGGGGGGGAAGCTTTCTTT.

The rearrangement uses TRBV29-1 and TRBJ2-5; D perhaps matches TRBD1 (6 bases). V was cut by 4 bases and J by 0 bases, with 27 bases left in between. Per germline, CDR1 SQVTM and CDR2 ANQGSEA. This CDR3 is built from 19 residues. The CDR3 region is CSVGGGGTPNSRYQETQYF. CDR3 nucleotide sequence: TGCAGCGTTGGAGGGGGTGGGACACCAAATTCAAGGTACCAAGAGACCCAGTACTTC.

A single count supports this clone. V is TRBV7-9 and J is TRBJ1-4, with TRBD1 matching 7 bases. The CDR3 covers 15 residues. V shed 2 bases, J shed 5 bases, and the junction held 5 bases outside the gene matches. The V gene's germline CDR1 is SEHNR and CDR2 FQNEAQ (reference sequence). CDR3 protein: CASSLQGVRNEKLFF. For the CDR3, the DNA is TGTGCCAGCAGCTTACAGGGGGTTCGGAATGAAAAACTGTTTTTT.